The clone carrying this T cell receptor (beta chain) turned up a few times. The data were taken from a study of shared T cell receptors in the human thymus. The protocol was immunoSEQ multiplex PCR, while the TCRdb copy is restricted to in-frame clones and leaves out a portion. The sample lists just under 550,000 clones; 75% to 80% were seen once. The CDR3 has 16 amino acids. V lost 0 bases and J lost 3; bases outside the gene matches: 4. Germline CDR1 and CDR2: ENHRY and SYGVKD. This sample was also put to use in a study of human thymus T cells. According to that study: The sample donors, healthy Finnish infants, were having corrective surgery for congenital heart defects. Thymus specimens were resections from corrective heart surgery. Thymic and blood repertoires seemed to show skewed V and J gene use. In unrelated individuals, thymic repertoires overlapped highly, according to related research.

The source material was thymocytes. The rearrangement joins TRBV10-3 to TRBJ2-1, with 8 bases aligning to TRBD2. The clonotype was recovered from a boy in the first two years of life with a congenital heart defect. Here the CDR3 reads CAISESGGRSYNEQFF. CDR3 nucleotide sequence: TGTGCCATCAGTGAGTCTGGCGGGAGGAGCTACAATGAGCAGTTCTTC.